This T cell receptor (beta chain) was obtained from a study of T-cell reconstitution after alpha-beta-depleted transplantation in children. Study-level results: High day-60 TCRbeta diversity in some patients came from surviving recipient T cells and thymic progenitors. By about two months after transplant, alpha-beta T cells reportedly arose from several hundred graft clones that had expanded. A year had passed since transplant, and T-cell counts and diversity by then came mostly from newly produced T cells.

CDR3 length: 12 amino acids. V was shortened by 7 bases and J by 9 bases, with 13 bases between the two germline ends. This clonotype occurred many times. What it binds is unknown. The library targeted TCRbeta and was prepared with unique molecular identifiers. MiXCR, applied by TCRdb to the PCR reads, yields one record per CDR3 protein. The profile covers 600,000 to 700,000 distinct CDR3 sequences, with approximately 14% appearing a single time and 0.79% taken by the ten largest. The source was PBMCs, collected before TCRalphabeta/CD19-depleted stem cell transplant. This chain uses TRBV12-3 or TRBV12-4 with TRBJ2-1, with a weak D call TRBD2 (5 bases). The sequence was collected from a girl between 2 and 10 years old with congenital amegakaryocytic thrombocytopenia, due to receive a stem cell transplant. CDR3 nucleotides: TGTGCCAGCACTACCCTACGGGGTGAGCAGTTCTTC. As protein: CASTTLRGEQFF.